This T cell receptor beta chain originates from a study of shared clonotypes between healthy human individuals. This CDR3 region has 16 residues. CDR1 is SNHLY, CDR2 FYNNEI, per germline. Trimming left V 8 bases short and J 8 bases short, with 24 bases between. Sequenced by immunoSEQ multiplex PCR; TCRdb stores in-frame clones only, minus some. This table has around 980,000 clones, about 80% appearing once. V is TRBV2 and J is TRBJ1-4; possible D gene TRBD1, 6 bases. The sample taken for sequencing was memory CD4+ T cells from PBMCs. Indicated subset: CD45RA-negative fraction. The clonotype was recovered from a young man in good health. Some clones in this sample may be carry-over from other donors' samples. DNA of the CDR3: TGTGCCAGCCTCAGGAGGGGGACCCACCACTCCGAAAAACTGTTTTTT. Residues: CASLRRGTHHSEKLFF.